This T cell receptor beta chain originates from a study of blood T cell repertoires in COVID-19. Background on the study: The analysed material was cDNA or gDNA that came from T cells, B-cell-depleted T cells, or PBMCs.

Source study methods: The assay estimated nucleated cells by amplifying reference gene primers. Measured with immunoSEQ multiplex PCR; TCRdb has only the in-frame clones, and not every one. The V and J calls and clone size are taken from that table; D and trimming were inferred from the DNA. This table has 250,000 or so clones, about 90% appearing once. V was trimmed by 0 bases and J by 3 bases, leaving 8 bases between them. The CDR3 covers 13 residues. The germline gives CDR1 SQVTM, CDR2 ANQGSEA. V and J are TRBV29-1 and TRBJ1-1; D is undetermined. The clonotype was recovered from a woman aged 60-70 years with COVID-19, enrolled during active disease. What was sequenced was peripheral blood. CDR3 sequence (DNA): TGCAGCGTTGAAGATAGTACAGACACTGAAGCTTTCTTT. This gives the protein CSVEDSTDTEAFF.